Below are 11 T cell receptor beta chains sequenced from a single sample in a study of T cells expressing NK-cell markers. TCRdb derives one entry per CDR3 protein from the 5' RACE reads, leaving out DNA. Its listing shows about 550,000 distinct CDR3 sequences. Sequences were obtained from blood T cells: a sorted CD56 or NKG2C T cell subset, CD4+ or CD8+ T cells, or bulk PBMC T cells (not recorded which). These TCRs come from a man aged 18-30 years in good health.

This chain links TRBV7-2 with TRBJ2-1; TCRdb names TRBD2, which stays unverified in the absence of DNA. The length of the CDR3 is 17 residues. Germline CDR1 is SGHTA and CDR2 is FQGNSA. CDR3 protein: CASSFQGRAGYYNEQFF. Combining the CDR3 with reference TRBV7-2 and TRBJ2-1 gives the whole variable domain GAGVSQSPSNKVTEKGKDVELRCDPISGHTALYWYRQSLGQGLEFLIYFQGNSAPDKSGLPSDRFSAERTGGSVSTLTIQRTQQEDSAVYLCASSFQGRAGYYNEQFFGPGTRLTVL.

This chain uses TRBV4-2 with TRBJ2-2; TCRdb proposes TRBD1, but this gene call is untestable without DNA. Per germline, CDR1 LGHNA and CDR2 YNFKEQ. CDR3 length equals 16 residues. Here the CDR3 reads CASSQDDRGFTGELFF.

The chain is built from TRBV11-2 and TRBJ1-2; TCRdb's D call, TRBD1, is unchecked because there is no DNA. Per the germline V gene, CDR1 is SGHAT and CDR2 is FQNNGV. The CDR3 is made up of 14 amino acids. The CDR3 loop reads CASRNTGGNYGYTF.

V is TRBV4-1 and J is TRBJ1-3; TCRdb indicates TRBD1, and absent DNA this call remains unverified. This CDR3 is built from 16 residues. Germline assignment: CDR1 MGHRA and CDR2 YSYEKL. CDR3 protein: CASRGLAQGPGDTIYF.

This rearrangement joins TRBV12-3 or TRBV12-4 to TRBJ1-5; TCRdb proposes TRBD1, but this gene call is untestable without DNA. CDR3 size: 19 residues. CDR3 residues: CASSLIPRQGNWSSQPQHF.

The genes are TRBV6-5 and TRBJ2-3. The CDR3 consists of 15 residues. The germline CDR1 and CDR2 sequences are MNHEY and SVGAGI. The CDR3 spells CASSYSGGGADTQYF.

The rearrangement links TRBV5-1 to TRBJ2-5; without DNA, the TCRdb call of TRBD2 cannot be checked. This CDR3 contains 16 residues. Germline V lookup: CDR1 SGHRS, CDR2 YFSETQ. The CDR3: CASSKLSGTRRETQYF. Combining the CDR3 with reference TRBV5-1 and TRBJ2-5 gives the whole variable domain KAGVTQTPRYLIKTRGQQVTLSCSPISGHRSVSWYQQTPGQGLQFLFEYFSETQRNKGNFPGRFSGRQFSNSRSEMNVSTLELGDSALYLCASSKLSGTRRETQYFGPGTRLLVL.

CDR3 loop: CSARGLGEQFF. The V gene is TRBV20-1, the J gene TRBJ2-1. Per the germline V gene, CDR1 is DFQATT and CDR2 is SNEGSKA (reference sequence). CDR3 length equals 11 residues.

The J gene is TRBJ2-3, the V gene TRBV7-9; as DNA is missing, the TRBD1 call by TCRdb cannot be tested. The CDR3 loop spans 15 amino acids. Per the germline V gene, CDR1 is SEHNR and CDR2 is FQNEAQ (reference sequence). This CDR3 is CASSAQQGAKDTQYF.

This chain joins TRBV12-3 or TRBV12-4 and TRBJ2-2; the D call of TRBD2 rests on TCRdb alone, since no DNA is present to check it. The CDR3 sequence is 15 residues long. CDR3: CASSSTSGITGELFF.

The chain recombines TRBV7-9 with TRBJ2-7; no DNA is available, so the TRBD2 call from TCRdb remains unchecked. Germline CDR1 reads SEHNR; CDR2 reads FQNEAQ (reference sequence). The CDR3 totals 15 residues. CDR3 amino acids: CASSDEDGPVYEQYF. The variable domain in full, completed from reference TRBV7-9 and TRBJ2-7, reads DTGVSQNPRHKITKRGQNVTFRCDPISEHNRLYWYRQTLGQGPEFLTYFQNEAQLEKSRLLSDRFSAERPKGSFSTLEIQRTEQGDSAMYLCASSDEDGPVYEQYFGPGTRLTVT.